This T cell receptor beta chain was retrieved from a study of blood T cell repertoires in COVID-19. Source study methods: Estimation of nucleated cell counts relied on the amplification of reference gene primers. The protocol was immunoSEQ multiplex PCR, while the TCRdb copy is restricted to in-frame clones and leaves out a portion. V, J and clone size are those of that table, while D and trimming were read from the DNA. The sample lists about 15,000 clones, around 80% occurring once. The germline gives CDR1 KGHSH, CDR2 LQKENI. This CDR3 is 15 amino acids long. V was clipped by 0 bases and J by 6 bases, with 12 bases between them.

This TCR derives from a human donor in a cohort sampled during active COVID-19. This chain uses TRBV18 with TRBJ2-1, with a weak D call TRBD2 (6 bases). The sample was peripheral blood. The CDR3 sequence: CASSPPLLAFNEQFF. CDR3 coding DNA: TGTGCCAGCTCACCACCGCTGCTAGCGTTCAATGAGCAGTTCTTC.